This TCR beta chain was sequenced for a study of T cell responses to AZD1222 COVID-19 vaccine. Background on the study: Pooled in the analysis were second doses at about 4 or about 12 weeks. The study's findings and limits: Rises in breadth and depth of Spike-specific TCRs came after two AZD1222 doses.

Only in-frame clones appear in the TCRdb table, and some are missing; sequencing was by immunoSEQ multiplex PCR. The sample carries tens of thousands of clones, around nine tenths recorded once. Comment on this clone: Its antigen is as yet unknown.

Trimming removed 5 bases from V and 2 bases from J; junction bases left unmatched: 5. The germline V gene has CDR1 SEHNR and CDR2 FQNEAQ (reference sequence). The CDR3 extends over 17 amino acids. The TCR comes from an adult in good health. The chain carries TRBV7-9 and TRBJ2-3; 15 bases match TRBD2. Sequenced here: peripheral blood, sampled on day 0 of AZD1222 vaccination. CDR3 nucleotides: TGTGCCAGCAGCCCGGGGACTAGCGGGGGGTCCACAGATACGCAGTATTTT. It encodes CASSPGTSGGSTDTQYF.